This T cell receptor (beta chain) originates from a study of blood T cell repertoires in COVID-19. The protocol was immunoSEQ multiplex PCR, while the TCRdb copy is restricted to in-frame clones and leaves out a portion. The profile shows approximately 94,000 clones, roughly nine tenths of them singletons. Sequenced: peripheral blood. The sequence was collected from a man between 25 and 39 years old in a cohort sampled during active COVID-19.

The CDR3 region is CASSRDRSLLRWEQYF. CDR3 coding DNA: TGTGCCAGCAGCCGTGACAGGAGCCTTCTCCGTTGGGAGCAGTACTTC. The chain is built from TRBV11-2 and TRBJ2-7; maybe TRBD1 (6 bases). Germline V lookup: CDR1 SGHAT, CDR2 FQNNGV. CDR3 length equals 16 residues. Trimming took 5 bases from V and 7 from J, leaving 24 bases between them.